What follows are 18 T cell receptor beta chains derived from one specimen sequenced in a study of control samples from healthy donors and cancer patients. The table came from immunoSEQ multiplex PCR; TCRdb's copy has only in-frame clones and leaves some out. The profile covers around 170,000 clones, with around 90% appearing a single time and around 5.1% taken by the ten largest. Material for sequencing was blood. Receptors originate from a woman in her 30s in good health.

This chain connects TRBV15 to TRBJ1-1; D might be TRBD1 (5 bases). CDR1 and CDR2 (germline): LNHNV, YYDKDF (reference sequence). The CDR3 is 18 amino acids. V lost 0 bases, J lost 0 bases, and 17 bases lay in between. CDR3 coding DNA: TGTGCCACCAGCAGAGATAAAGGGGTCACATTTATGAACACTGAAGCTTTCTTT. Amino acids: CATSRDKGVTFMNTEAFF.

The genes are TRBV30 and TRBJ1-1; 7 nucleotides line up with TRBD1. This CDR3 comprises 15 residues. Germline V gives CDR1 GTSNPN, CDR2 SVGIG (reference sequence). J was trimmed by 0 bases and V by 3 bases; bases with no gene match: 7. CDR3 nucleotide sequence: TGTGCCTGGAGCCACCCGGACAGGTTGAACACTGAAGCTTTCTTT. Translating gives CAWSHPDRLNTEAFF.

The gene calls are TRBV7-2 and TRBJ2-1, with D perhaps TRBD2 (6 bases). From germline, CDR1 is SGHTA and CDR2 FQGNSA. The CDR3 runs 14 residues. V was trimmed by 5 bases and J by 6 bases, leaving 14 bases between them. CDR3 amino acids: CASSLAGTANEQFF. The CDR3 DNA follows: TGTGCCAGCAGCCTGGCCGGGACTGCCAATGAGCAGTTCTTC.

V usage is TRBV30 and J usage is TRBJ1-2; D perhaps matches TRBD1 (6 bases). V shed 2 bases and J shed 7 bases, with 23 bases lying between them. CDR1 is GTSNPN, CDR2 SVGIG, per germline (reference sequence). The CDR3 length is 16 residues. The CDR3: CAWSRYQGRPETGYTF. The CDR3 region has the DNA TGTGCCTGGAGTAGGTACCAGGGGCGACCCGAAACTGGCTACACCTTC.

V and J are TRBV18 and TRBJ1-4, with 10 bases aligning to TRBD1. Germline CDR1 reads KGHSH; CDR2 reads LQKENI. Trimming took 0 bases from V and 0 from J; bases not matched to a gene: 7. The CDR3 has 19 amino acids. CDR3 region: CASSPPPGQGVTTNEKLFF. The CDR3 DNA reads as TGTGCCAGCTCACCACCTCCTGGACAGGGGGTCACAACTAATGAAAAACTGTTTTTT.

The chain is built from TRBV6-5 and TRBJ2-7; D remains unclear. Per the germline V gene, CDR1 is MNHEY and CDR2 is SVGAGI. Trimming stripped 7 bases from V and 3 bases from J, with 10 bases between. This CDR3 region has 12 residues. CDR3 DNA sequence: TGTGCCAGCACGGGTCTCATCTACGAGCAGTACTTC. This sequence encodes CASTGLIYEQYF.

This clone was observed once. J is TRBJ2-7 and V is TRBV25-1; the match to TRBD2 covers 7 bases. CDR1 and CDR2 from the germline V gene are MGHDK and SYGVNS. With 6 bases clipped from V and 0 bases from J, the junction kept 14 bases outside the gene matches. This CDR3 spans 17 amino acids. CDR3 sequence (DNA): TGTGCCAGCAGAGAAAGGCGATTTAGGGACTACTCCTACGAGCAGTACTTC. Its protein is CASRERRFRDYSYEQYF.

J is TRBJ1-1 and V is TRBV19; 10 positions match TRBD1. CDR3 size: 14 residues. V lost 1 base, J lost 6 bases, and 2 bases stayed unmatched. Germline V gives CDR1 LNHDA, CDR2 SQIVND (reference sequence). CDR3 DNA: TGTGCCAGTAGTATAGGACAGGGGGCGGCTGAAGCTTTCTTT. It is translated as CASSIGQGAAEAFF.

DNA for the CDR3: TGTGCCAGCAGCAGGGGGAGGGTTGAGACCCAGTACTTC. This translates into CASSRGRVETQYF. V usage is TRBV3-1 (or the pseudogene TRBV3-2) and J usage is TRBJ2-5; D might be TRBD2 (7 bases). In germline, CDR1 is LGHDT, CDR2 YNNKEL (reference sequence). The V and J ends lost 5 bases and 5 bases respectively, with 12 bases between them. The CDR3 is 13 amino acids.

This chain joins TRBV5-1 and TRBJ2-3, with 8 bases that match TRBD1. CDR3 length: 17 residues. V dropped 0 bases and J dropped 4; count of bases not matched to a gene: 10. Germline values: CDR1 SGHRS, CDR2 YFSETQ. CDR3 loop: CASSLAGTGDPPDTQYF. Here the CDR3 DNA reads TGCGCCAGCAGCTTGGCAGGGACAGGCGATCCCCCAGATACGCAGTATTTT.

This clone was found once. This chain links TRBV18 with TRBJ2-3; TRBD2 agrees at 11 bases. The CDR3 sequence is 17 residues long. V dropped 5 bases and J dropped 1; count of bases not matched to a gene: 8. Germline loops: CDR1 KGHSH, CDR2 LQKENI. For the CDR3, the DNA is TGTGCCAGCTCAGACTCACTAGCGGGAGCGCGCACAGATACGCAGTATTTT. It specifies CASSDSLAGARTDTQYF.

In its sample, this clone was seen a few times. The CDR3 sequence: CASSVRTGPNTEAFF. DNA of the CDR3: TGTGCCAGCAGCGTACGGACAGGACCGAACACTGAAGCTTTCTTT. V and J are TRBV9 and TRBJ1-1, with TRBD1 identical over 7 bases. The CDR3 extends over 15 amino acids. Germline V lookup: CDR1 SGDLS, CDR2 YYNGEE. Trimming removed 1 base from V and 1 base from J; junction bases left unmatched: 4.

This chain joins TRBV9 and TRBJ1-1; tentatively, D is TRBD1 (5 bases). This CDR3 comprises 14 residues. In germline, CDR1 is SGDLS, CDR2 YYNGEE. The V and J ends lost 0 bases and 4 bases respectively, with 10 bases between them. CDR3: CASSVGMGTTEAFF. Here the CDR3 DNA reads TGTGCCAGCAGCGTAGGTATGGGGACCACTGAAGCTTTCTTT.

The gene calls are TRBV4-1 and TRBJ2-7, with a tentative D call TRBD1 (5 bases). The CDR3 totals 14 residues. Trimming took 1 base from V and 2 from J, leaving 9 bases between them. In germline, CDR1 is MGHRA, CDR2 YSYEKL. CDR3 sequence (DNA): TGCGCCAGCAGCCAAGCAGGGTCCCCCTACGAGCAGTACGTC. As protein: CASSQAGSPYEQYV.

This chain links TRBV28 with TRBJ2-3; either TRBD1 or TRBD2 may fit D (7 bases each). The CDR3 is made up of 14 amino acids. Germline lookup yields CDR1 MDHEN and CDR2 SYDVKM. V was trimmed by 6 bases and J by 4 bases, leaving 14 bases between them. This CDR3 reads CASRPGGGADTQYF. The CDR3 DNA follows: TGTGCCAGCAGGCCAGGGGGAGGGGCAGATACGCAGTATTTT. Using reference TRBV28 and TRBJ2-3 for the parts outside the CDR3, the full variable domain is DVKVTQSSRYLVKRTGEKVFLECVQDMDHENMFWYRQDPGLGLRLIYFSYDVKMKEKGDIPEGYSVSREKKERFSLILESASTNQTSMYLCASRPGGGADTQYFGPGTRLTVL.

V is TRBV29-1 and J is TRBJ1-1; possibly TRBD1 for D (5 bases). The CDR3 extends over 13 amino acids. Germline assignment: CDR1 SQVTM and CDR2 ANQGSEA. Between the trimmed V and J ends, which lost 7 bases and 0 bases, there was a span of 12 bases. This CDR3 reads CSGGGDMNTEAFF. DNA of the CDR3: TGCAGCGGGGGGGGAGACATGAACACTGAAGCTTTCTTT. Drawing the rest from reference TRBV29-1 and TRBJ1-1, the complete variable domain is SAVISQKPSRDICQRGTSLTIQCQVDSQVTMMFWYRQQPGQSLTLIATANQGSEATYESGFVIDKFPISRPNLTFSTLTVSNMSPEDSSIYLCSGGGDMNTEAFFGQGTRLTVV.

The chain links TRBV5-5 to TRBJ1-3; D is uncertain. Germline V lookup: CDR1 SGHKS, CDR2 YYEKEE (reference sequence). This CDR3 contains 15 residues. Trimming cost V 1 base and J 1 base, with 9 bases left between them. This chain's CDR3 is CASSLYPTSGNTIYF. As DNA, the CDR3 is TGTGCCAGCAGCTTGTACCCCACATCTGGAAACACCATATATTTT. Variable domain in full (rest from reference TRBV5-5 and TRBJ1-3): DAGVTQSPTHLIKTRGQQVTLRCSPISGHKSVSWYQQVLGQGPQFIFQYYEKEERGRGNFPDRFSARQFPNYSSELNVNALLLGDSALYLCASSLYPTSGNTIYFGEGSWLTVV.

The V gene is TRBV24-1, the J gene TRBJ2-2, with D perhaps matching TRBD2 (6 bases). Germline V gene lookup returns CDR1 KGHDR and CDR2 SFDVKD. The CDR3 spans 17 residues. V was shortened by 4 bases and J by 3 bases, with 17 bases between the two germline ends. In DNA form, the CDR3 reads TGTGCCACCAGTGACCCCCTCGGGGAGGAGGACACCGGGGAGCTGTTTTTT. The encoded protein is CATSDPLGEEDTGELFF.